The 28 T cell receptor beta chains below were found in one sample sequenced in a study of blood T cells in healthy people across ages. Sample-barcoded 5' priming and a J-beta primer mix drove a second PCR of about 6 to 12 cycles. TCRdb analysed the 5' RACE reads with MiXCR anew, one entry per CDR3 protein. The sample lists roughly 1.5 million distinct CDR3 sequences; less than 45% were seen once. Sequencing was carried out using blood. Receptors originate from a woman between 18 and 30 years old in good health.

This clonotype has ten or more counts. The junction shows a germline mismatch at one end, possibly a read error. The chain's CDR3 is CASSSGTNYGYTF. The CDR3 bases are TGCGCCAGCAGCAGCGGGACGAACTATGGCTACACCTTC. This chain links TRBV7-2 with TRBJ1-2; TRBD1 might be the D (5 bases). The CDR3 contains 13 residues. Per germline, CDR1 SGHTA and CDR2 FQGNSA.

The J gene is TRBJ2-1, the V gene TRBV5-1; the match to TRBD1 covers 8 bases. The CDR3 extends over 16 amino acids. Germline V gene sequence: CDR1 SGHRS, CDR2 YFSETQ. Trimming cost V 4 bases and J 8 bases; bases outside gene matches: 14. CDR3 nucleotide sequence: TGCGCCAGCAGCATACTCGGGACAGGTGGGAGATATGAGCAGTTCTTC. This gives the protein CASSILGTGGRYEQFF. Complete variable domain (other parts from reference TRBV5-1 and TRBJ2-1): KAGVTQTPRYLIKTRGQQVTLSCSPISGHRSVSWYQQTPGQGLQFLFEYFSETQRNKGNFPGRFSGRQFSNSRSEMNVSTLELGDSALYLCASSILGTGGRYEQFFGPGTRLTVL.

The chain has TRBV19 and TRBJ1-5; the D is unclear. V lost 3 bases and J 3 bases, leaving 9 bases between the germline ends. Germline V gene sequence: CDR1 LNHDA, CDR2 SQIVND (reference sequence). The CDR3 extends over 14 amino acids. The CDR3 region has the DNA TGTGCCAGTAGTATTATCCTCACCAATCAGCCCCAGCATTTT. Translating it yields CASSIILTNQPQHF.

In this sample, this clonotype turned up many times. For the CDR3, the DNA is TGTGCCACCAGCAGAGATAGGGCAGGGAAATCACCCCTCCACTTT. Residues: CATSRDRAGKSPLHF. The chain couples TRBV15 to TRBJ1-6; D might be TRBD1 (5 bases). Germline CDR1 LNHNV, CDR2 YYDKDF (reference sequence). The CDR3 spans 15 residues. V lost 0 bases, J lost 10 bases, and 13 bases lay in between.

The V call is TRBV3-1, the J call TRBJ2-3, with a possible D match to TRBD2 (5 bases). Germline V gene data show CDR1 as LGHDT and CDR2 as YNNKEL (reference sequence). V lost 0 bases and J 6 bases, leaving 10 bases between the germline ends. There are 14 residues in the CDR3. The CDR3 is CASSQDGPGDTQYF. CDR3 DNA: TGTGCCAGCAGCCAAGACGGCCCGGGGGATACGCAGTATTTT.

The V and J genes are TRBV7-9 and TRBJ2-7, with TRBD2 as a possible D gene (5 bases). This CDR3 contains 14 residues. The germline V gene encodes CDR1 SEHNR and CDR2 FQNEAQ (reference sequence). Deletions cut 2 bases from V and 1 base from J, with 9 bases between. The CDR3 reads CASSLSRRSYEQYF. The CDR3 DNA reads as TGTGCCAGCAGCTTAAGCAGGAGGTCCTACGAGCAGTACTTC.

The V call is TRBV5-1, the J call TRBJ1-1; D is unresolved. CDR3 length equals 12 residues. Trimming cost V 0 bases and J 5 bases, with 5 bases left between them. Germline-derived CDR1 and CDR2 are SGHRS and YFSETQ. This CDR3 reads CASSLVETEAFF. The CDR3 nucleotides are TGCGCCAGCAGCTTGGTGGAAACTGAAGCTTTCTTT.

V is TRBV12-3 or TRBV12-4 and J is TRBJ2-5; D unclear. The CDR3 totals 13 residues. Trimming removed 3 bases at V and 11 bases at J, with 16 bases between. CDR3 residues: CASSFVEYDEQYF. The CDR3 nucleotides read TGTGCCAGCAGTTTTGTGGAGTACGATGAGCAGTACTTC.

This chain links TRBV20-1 with TRBJ2-1; TRBD2 agrees at 12 bases. The germline CDR1 and CDR2 sequences are DFQATT and SNEGSKA (reference sequence). CDR3 length: 19 amino acids. After removal of 6 bases from V and 4 bases from J, the junction contained 19 bases not matched to a gene. In nucleotides, the CDR3 is TGCAGTGCCGGACTAGCGGGGCGTTTGATTAGAGGGATTTACAATGAGCAGTTCTTC. Translating gives CSAGLAGRLIRGIYNEQFF.

J is TRBJ1-2 and V is TRBV15, with unresolved D. There are 15 residues in the CDR3. The V gene lost 0 bases and the J gene lost 3 bases, with 11 bases spanning the gap. Germline lookup yields CDR1 LNHNV and CDR2 YYDKDF (reference sequence). CDR3 nucleotide sequence: TGTGCCACCAGCAGAGAGGCACTTAGTGACTATGGCTACACCTTC. Translating it yields CATSREALSDYGYTF.

This rearrangement joins TRBV5-1 to TRBJ2-7, with D possibly TRBD1 on 5 matching bases. V was cut by 0 bases and J by 12 bases, with 16 bases left in between. The CDR3 runs to 13 residues. Germline CDR1 SGHRS, CDR2 YFSETQ. The CDR3 nucleotides are TGCGCCAGCAGCTTGGGAACAGGATCTTTCTGGTACTTC. This translates into CASSLGTGSFWYF.

The chain is built from TRBV4-3 and TRBJ1-5, with 8 bases fitting TRBD1. The germline gives CDR1 LGHNA, CDR2 YSLEER. This CDR3 comprises 18 residues. The V and J ends lost 2 bases and 0 bases, in that order; junction bases with no gene match: 9. The CDR3 DNA follows: TGCGCCAGCAGCCAACCGGGACAGGAAGGGTATAGCAATCAGCCCCAGCATTTT. Encoded protein: CASSQPGQEGYSNQPQHF.

This clonotype was seen only a few times. The CDR3 DNA sequence: TGTGCCAGCTCGATCGCAGGCTGTGGCTACACCTTC. Protein sequence: CASSIAGCGYTF. The chain has TRBV18 and TRBJ1-2; D is unclear. Trimming shortened V by 6 bases and J by 7 bases, and 12 bases separated the two germline ends. The CDR3 loop spans 12 amino acids. CDR1 and CDR2 from the germline V gene are KGHSH and LQKENI.

This clonotype has only a few counts. The CDR3: CASSNDRQIPYEQYF. CDR3 in DNA: TGTGCCAGCAGCAACGACAGACAGATTCCATACGAGCAGTACTTC. V and J are TRBV7-2 and TRBJ2-7, with D possibly TRBD1 on 5 matching bases. CDR1 is SGHTA, CDR2 FQGNSA, per germline. Trimming removed 5 bases from V and 4 bases from J, with 18 bases in between. The CDR3 contains 15 residues.

The chain has TRBV2 and TRBJ1-2, with 7 bases matching TRBD1. This CDR3 comprises 13 residues. Per germline, CDR1 SNHLY and CDR2 FYNNEI. Trimming cost V 5 bases and J 5 bases; bases outside gene matches: 5. The CDR3 DNA reads as TGTGCCAGCAGTTTGGACAGGTTTTATGGCTACACCTTC. This encodes CASSLDRFYGYTF.

This clonotype has more than one count but fewer than ten. The CDR3 sequence is CASSVGGTSLNTEAFF. The CDR3 region has the DNA TGTGCCAGCAGCGTAGGGGGGACATCGCTCAACACTGAAGCTTTCTTT. This chain uses TRBV9 with TRBJ1-1, with D perhaps matching TRBD1 (6 bases). CDR1 is SGDLS and CDR2 is YYNGEE in the germline V gene. This CDR3 contains 16 residues. V lost 0 bases to trimming and J lost 2 bases, with 14 bases between them.

About this clonotype: A junction end diverges from the germline sequence, so it may reflect a read error. This chain connects TRBV7-7 to TRBJ2-1, with unresolved D. In germline, CDR1 is SSHAT, CDR2 FNYEAQ (reference sequence). This CDR3 is 14 amino acids long. CDR3 sequence: CASSSSTIYNEQFF. The CDR3 coding sequence is TGTGCTAGCAGCTCGTCGACCATCTACAATGAGCAGTTCTTC. The full variable domain, rest sourced from reference TRBV7-7 and TRBJ2-1, is GAGVSQSPRYKVTKRGQDVTLRCDPISSHATLYWYQQALGQGPEFLTYFNYEAQPDKSGLPSDRFSAERPEGSISTLTIQRTEQRDSAMYRCASSSSTIYNEQFFGPGTRLTVL.

Only a few counts were recorded for this clonotype. The rearrangement links TRBV6-5 to TRBJ2-1, with 10 bases that match TRBD2. The CDR3 loop spans 19 amino acids. Germline V gene data show CDR1 as MNHEY and CDR2 as SVGAGI. V shed 5 bases and J 0 bases; nucleotides not matched to a gene: 13. The CDR3 here is CASSHSSSGGNPSYNEQFF. As DNA, the CDR3 is TGTGCCAGCAGTCATTCTAGTAGCGGGGGGAACCCCTCCTACAATGAGCAGTTCTTC.

The chain employs TRBV24-1 and TRBJ2-5; 10 nucleotides match TRBD2. The DNA end is a closer match to TRBJ2-7, so the J assignment may be wrong. CDR3 size: 13 residues. CDR1 and CDR2 (germline): KGHDR, SFDVKD. The CDR3 region is CATTRAGGGEQYF. The CDR3 DNA reads as TGTGCCACCACTCGAGCGGGAGGGGGCGAGCAGTACTTC.

The chain links TRBV6-5 to TRBJ2-4, with TRBD1 as a possible D gene (6 bases). Judging by the DNA end, TRBJ2-7 fits better; the J call may be wrong. This CDR3 is 15 amino acids long. Germline V gene lookup returns CDR1 MNHEY and CDR2 SVGAGI. The CDR3 here is CASRFSGTQFYEQYF. In DNA, the CDR3 is TGTGCCAGCAGGTTCTCCGGGACACAATTCTACGAGCAGTACTTC.

The chain has TRBV7-3 and TRBJ2-1, with D tentatively TRBD1 or TRBD2 (7 bases each). Germline CDR1 SGHTA, CDR2 FQGTGA. The V gene lost 5 bases and the J gene lost 8 bases, with 16 bases spanning the gap. The CDR3 extends over 14 amino acids. CDR3 DNA sequence: TGTGCCAGCAGCCCACAGGGAGGGGGCTATGAGCAGTTCTTC. It translates to CASSPQGGGYEQFF.

This rearrangement joins TRBV19 to TRBJ1-2, with TRBD1 identical over 7 bases. This CDR3 has 17 amino acids. Germline V gene data show CDR1 as LNHDA and CDR2 as SQIVND (reference sequence). V trimming: 3 bases; J trimming: 3 bases; junction bases outside the gene matches: 13. This chain's CDR3 is CASSIGTGEEVYYGYTF. In DNA, the CDR3 is TGTGCCAGTAGTATCGGAACAGGGGAGGAAGTGTACTATGGCTACACCTTC.

The V gene is TRBV9, the J gene TRBJ1-3, with D perhaps matching TRBD1 (6 bases). Germline V gene data show CDR1 as SGDLS and CDR2 as YYNGEE. CDR3 size: 19 residues. The V gene lost 4 bases and the J gene lost 0 bases, with 23 bases spanning the gap. CDR3 DNA sequence: TGTGCCAGCAGCACCCATGGACAGCCACAATTTCCCTCTGGAAACACCATATATTTT. It codes for CASSTHGQPQFPSGNTIYF.

The CDR3 region is CASSQEGLAGINEQYF. The CDR3 region has the DNA TGTGCCAGCTCACAGGAAGGACTAGCGGGGATAAATGAGCAGTACTTC. This chain uses TRBV18 with TRBJ2-5; 12 bases map to TRBD2. Germline loops: CDR1 KGHSH, CDR2 LQKENI. The CDR3 extends over 16 amino acids. After removal of 4 bases from V and 11 bases from J, the junction contained 14 bases not matched to a gene.

The genes are TRBV29-1 and TRBJ2-1; 7 bases fit TRBD1. J was trimmed by 4 bases and V by 6 bases; bases with no gene match: 15. The germline V gene encodes CDR1 SQVTM and CDR2 ANQGSEA. The CDR3 has 16 amino acids. The CDR3 nucleotides are TGCAGCGTGGGACAGAGAACGGGACGACCTTACAATGAGCAGTTCTTC. Amino acids: CSVGQRTGRPYNEQFF.

Many counts were recorded for this clonotype. The rearrangement links TRBV7-2 to TRBJ2-5; no reliable D call. CDR1 and CDR2 from the germline V gene are SGHTA and FQGNSA. The CDR3 contains 13 residues. V was shortened by 2 bases and J by 4 bases, with 8 bases between the two germline ends. In DNA form, the CDR3 reads TGTGCCAGCAGCTTATCCGTCCTAGAGACCCAGTACTTC. Translated: CASSLSVLETQYF.

The chain carries TRBV7-9 and TRBJ1-6; no definite D call. CDR1 and CDR2 from the germline V gene are SEHNR and FQNEAQ (reference sequence). The V gene lost 5 bases and the J gene lost 4 bases, with 18 bases spanning the gap. This CDR3 region has 17 residues. The CDR3 DNA follows: TGTGCCAGCAGCCTTGGGTTCGGCATCCCTTATAATTCACCCCTCCACTTT. Its protein product is CASSLGFGIPYNSPLHF.

Points on this clonotype: The junction does not match germline at one end; this may be a read error. The V call is TRBV30, the J call TRBJ1-1; D uncertain. This CDR3 is built from 10 residues. Looked up from germline, CDR1 is GTSNPN and CDR2 is SVGIG (reference sequence). CDR3: CTWEYTEAFF. The CDR3 nucleotides read TGTACCTGGGAATACACTGAAGCTTTCTTT.